This T cell receptor (beta chain) was identified during a study of blood T cell repertoires in COVID-19. Germline CDR1 and CDR2: LNHDA and SQIVND (reference sequence). The CDR3 totals 16 residues. V shed 6 bases and J 3 bases; nucleotides not matched to a gene: 9. This clone was detected only once. In the study's own analysis: By means of reference gene primer amplification, nucleated cell counts were estimated. TCRdb's copy holds only in-frame clones and misses some; the assay was immunoSEQ multiplex PCR. V, J and clone size are those of that table, while D and trimming were read from the DNA. The sample consists of roughly 70,000 clones, about four fifths of them appearing once. While infection was still active, Seattle patients were enrolled and then followed longitudinally.

The rearrangement links TRBV19 to TRBJ2-1; 9 positions agree with TRBD1. Sequencing used peripheral blood. This TCR was sampled from a man in his 60s with COVID-19, enrolled during active disease. CDR3 nucleotides: TGTGCCAGTAGCCCCTGGACAGGGGTCTTCTACAATGAGCAGTTCTTC. This translates into CASSPWTGVFYNEQFF.